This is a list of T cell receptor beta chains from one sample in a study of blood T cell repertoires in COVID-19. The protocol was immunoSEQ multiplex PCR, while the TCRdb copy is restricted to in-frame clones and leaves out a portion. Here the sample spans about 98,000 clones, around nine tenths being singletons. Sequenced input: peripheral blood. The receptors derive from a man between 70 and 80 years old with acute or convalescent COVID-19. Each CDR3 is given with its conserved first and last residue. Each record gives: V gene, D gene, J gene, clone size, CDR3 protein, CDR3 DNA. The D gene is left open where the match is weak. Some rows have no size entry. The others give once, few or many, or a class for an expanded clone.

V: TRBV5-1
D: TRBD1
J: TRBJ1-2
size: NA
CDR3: CASSLAFQGVVGYTF
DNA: TGCGCCAGCAGCTTGGCCTTTCAGGGGGTCGTGGGCTACACCTTC

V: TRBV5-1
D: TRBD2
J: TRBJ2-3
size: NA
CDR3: CASSTSGGPGDTQYF
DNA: TGCGCCAGCTCAACTAGCGGGGGCCCGGGCGATACGCAGTATTTT

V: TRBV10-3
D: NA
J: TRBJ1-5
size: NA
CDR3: CAISEGWRQPQHF
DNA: TGTGCCATCAGTGAAGGGTGGAGGCAGCCCCAGCATTTT

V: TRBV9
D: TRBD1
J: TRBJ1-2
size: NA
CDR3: CASSPRQGQSYGYTF
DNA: TGTGCCAGCAGCCCCCGACAGGGCCAGTCCTATGGCTACACCTTC

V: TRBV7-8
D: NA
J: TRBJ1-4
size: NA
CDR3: CASAEGVQPNEKLFF
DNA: TGTGCCAGCGCTGAAGGGGTACAACCTAATGAAAAACTGTTTTTT

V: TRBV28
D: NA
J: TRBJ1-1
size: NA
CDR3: CASNSQRVEAFF
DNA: TGTGCCAGCAACTCTCAGAGGGTTGAAGCTTTCTTT

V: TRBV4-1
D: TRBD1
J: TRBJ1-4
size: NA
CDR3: CASSQDQGVKLFF
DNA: TGCGCCAGCAGCCAAGATCAGGGGGTAAAACTGTTTTTT

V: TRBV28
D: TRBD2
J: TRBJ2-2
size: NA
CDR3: CASRPRVGTSATGELFF
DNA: TGTGCCAGCAGACCAAGGGTGGGGACTAGCGCCACCGGGGAGCTGTTTTTT

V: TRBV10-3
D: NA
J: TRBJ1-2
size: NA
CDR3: CAISESAGGVGYTF
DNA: TGTGCCATCAGTGAGTCGGCAGGAGGGGTAGGCTACACCTTC

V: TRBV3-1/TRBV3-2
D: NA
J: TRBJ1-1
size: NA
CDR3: CASSTEGLSPWDTEAFF
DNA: TGTGCCAGCAGCACAGAGGGCCTTAGCCCTTGGGACACTGAAGCTTTCTTT

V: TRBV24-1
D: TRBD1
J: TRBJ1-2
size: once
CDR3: CATSETGGYGYTF
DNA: TGTGCCACCAGTGAAACAGGGGGCTATGGCTACACCTTC

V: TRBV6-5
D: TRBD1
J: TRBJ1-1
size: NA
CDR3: CASRDEGAMGTEAFF
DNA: TGTGCCAGCAGAGATGAGGGGGCGATGGGCACTGAAGCTTTCTTT

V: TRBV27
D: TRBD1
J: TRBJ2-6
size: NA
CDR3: CASTGVGANVLTF
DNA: TGTGCCAGTACAGGGGTCGGGGCCAACGTCCTGACTTTC

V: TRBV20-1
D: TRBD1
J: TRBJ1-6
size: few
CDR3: CSASVAGGSYNSPLHF
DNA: TGCAGTGCTAGTGTGGCAGGGGGTTCCTATAATTCACCCCTCCACTTT

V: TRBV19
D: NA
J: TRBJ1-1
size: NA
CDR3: CASNFKTYRENTEAFF
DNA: TGTGCCAGTAATTTTAAAACGTACAGGGAGAACACTGAAGCTTTCTTT

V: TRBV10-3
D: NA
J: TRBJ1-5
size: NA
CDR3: CAISPEAREAQPQHF
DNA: TGTGCCATCTCACCCGAAGCACGAGAGGCTCAGCCCCAGCATTTT

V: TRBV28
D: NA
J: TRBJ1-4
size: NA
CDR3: CASSSWGGGDEKLFF
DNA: TGTGCCAGCAGTTCCTGGGGGGGAGGTGATGAAAAACTGTTTTTT

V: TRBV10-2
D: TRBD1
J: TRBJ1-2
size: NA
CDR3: CASTPRRDRGPKAYGYTF
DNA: TGCGCCAGCACCCCACGAAGGGACAGGGGGCCCAAGGCCTATGGCTACACCTTC

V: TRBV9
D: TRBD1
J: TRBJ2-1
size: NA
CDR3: CASSGPTGRSNEQFF
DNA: TGTGCCAGCAGCGGACCGACAGGGAGATCGAATGAGCAGTTCTTC

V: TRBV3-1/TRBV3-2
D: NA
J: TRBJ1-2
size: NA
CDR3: CASSERSGDGYTF
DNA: TGTGCCAGCAGCGAGAGGTCAGGGGATGGCTACACCTTC

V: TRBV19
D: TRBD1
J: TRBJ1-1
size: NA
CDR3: CASRPDRRQGGAFF
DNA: TGTGCCAGTAGACCGGACAGGCGGCAAGGCGGAGCTTTCTTT

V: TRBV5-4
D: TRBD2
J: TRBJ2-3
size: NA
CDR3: CASTPSPLAGDTDTQYF
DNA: TGTGCCAGCACCCCGAGCCCTCTAGCGGGGGACACAGATACGCAGTATTTT

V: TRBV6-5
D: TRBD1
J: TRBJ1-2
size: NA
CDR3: CASRPGQERYGYTF
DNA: TGTGCCAGCAGACCCGGACAGGAGAGATATGGCTACACCTTC

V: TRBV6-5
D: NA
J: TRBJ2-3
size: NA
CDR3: CASRPPGSTDTQYF
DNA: TGTGCCAGCAGGCCACCGGGAAGCACAGATACGCAGTATTTT

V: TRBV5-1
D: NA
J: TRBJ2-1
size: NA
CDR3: CASSLDPGTPTYNEQFF
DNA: TGCGCCAGCAGCTTGGACCCCGGGACACCGACCTACAATGAGCAGTTCTTC

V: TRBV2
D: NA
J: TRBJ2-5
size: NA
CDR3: CASRGLEETQYF
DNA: TGTGCCAGCAGGGGTCTAGAAGAGACCCAGTACTTC

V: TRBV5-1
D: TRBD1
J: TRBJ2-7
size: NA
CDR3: CASSPTGTGGSEQYF
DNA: TGCGCCAGCAGCCCTACCGGGACAGGGGGTTCGGAGCAGTACTTC

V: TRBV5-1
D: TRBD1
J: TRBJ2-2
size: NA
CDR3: CASSLDRGNTGELFF
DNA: TGCGCCAGCAGCTTGGACAGGGGGAACACCGGGGAGCTGTTTTTT

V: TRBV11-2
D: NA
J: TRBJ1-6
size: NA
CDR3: CASSLDYSGDNSPLHF
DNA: TGTGCCAGCAGCTTAGACTACTCAGGGGATAATTCACCCCTCCACTTT

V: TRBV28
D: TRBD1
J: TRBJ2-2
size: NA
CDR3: CASSLTGVTGELFF
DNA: TGTGCCAGCAGCTTAACAGGGGTCACCGGGGAGCTGTTTTTT

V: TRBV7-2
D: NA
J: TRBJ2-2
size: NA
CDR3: CASSLKRVTGELFF
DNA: TGTGCCAGCAGCTTAAAGAGGGTCACCGGGGAGCTGTTTTTT

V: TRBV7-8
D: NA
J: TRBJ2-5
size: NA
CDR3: CASSSRVPRETQYF
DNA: TGTGCCAGCAGCTCCAGGGTTCCCCGGGAGACCCAGTACTTC

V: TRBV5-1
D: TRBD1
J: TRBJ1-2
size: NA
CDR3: CASSLTQGAQGYTF
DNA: TGCGCCAGCAGCCTAACACAGGGGGCACAGGGCTACACCTTC

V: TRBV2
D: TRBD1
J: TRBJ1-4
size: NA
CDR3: CASRPGQGNEKLFF
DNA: TGTGCCAGCAGGCCGGGACAGGGAAATGAAAAACTGTTTTTT

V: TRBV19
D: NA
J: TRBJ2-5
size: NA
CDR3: CASSINGGETQYF
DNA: TGTGCCAGTAGTATTAACGGGGGAGAGACCCAGTACTTC

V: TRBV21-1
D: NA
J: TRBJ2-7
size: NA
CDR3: CASSKAPRDSYEQYF
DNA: TGTGCCAGCAGCAAAGCCCCGCGAGACTCCTACGAGCAGTACTTC

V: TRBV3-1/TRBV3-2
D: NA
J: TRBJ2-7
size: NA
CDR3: CASSRSGMSYEQYF
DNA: TGTGCCAGCAGCCGTTCAGGGATGTCCTACGAGCAGTACTTC